One T cell receptor (beta chain) is described in this entry. Its antigen is currently unknown. The V segment lost 1 base and the J segment 1 base; nucleotides outside the gene matches: 3. Germline V gene sequence: CDR1 KGHSH, CDR2 LQKENI. The CDR3 spans 15 residues. The record originates from a study of T cell responses to AZD1222 COVID-19 vaccine. Study-wide results and limits: Nearly half of spike-specific TCRs reportedly go after variant regions that carry no mutations. Baseline seropositivity characterized only a handful of AZD1222 recipients.

Sequencing was performed with immunoSEQ multiplex PCR; in TCRdb, only in-frame clones are kept and a portion is missing. The sample shows around 130,000 clones, around 86% of them seen only once. This sequence originates from an adult who received the AZD1222 COVID-19 vaccine. The source material was peripheral blood, sampled 28 days after the second AZD1222 dose. This chain joins TRBV18 and TRBJ1-1; the match to TRBD1 covers 7 bases. In DNA form, the CDR3 reads TGTGCCAGCTCACCACGGGAGGGGGCGAACACTGAAGCTTTCTTT. Translation: CASSPREGANTEAFF.